This T cell receptor beta chain was documented in a study of radiotherapy plus CTLA-4 blockade in lung cancer. As for the study in general: Across the patients, objective responses occurred in more than 15%, and disease control in over 25%. Study findings and constraints: In blood, early T cell clone dynamics reportedly predicted response best, together with interferon-beta.

Patients in the study, people with chemo-refractory metastatic non-small-cell lung cancer, received focal radiation plus ipilimumab CTLA-4 blockade. Trimming removed 5 bases from V and 4 bases from J; junction bases left unmatched: 8. Germline lookup yields CDR1 MDHEN and CDR2 SYDVKM. The CDR3 runs 15 residues. The data were produced by immunoSEQ multiplex PCR, yet TCRdb's version contains in-frame clones alone and is incomplete. In the table there are 53,000 or so clones, 75% to 90% of which are singletons. Points on this clone: Antigen unknown.

The source is a human donor with non-small cell lung cancer that progressed on radiotherapy plus ipilimumab. Some clones in this sample may be carry-over from other donors' samples. This chain connects TRBV28 to TRBJ1-5; 7 nucleotides line up with TRBD1. This sample comprised peripheral blood, obtained from a patient treated with radiotherapy plus ipilimumab. CDR3 in DNA: TGTGCCAGCAGTCGGACAGGATACAGGAATCAGCCCCAGCATTTT. Protein product: CASSRTGYRNQPQHF.